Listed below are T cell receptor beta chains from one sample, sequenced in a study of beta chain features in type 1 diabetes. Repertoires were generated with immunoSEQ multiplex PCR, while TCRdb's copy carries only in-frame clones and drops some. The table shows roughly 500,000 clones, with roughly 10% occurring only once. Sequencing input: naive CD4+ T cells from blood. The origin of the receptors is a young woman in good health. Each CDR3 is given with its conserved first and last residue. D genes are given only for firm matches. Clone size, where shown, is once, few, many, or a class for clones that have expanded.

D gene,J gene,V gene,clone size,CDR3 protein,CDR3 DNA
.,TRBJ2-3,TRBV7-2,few,CASSLGTRQGTQYF,TGTGCCAGCAGCTTAGGCACCCGCCAGGGTACGCAGTATTTT
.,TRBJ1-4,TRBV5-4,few,CASSSSAGRPNEKLFF,TGTGCCAGCAGCTCCTCAGCGGGCAGGCCTAATGAAAAACTGTTTTTT
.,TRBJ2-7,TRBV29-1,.,CSVEEWGGAYEQYF,TGCAGCGTTGAAGAATGGGGCGGGGCCTACGAGCAGTACTTC
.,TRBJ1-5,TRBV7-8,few,CASSATRGRGNQPQHF,TGTGCCAGCAGCGCTACGCGGGGGCGCGGCAATCAGCCCCAGCATTTT
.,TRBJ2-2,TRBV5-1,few,CASSLTVNTGELFF,TGCGCCAGCAGCTTGACAGTGAACACCGGGGAGCTGTTTTTT
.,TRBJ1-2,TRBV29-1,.,CSTRANTNYGYTF,TGCAGCACCCGGGCAAATACTAACTATGGCTACACCTTC
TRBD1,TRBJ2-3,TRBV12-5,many,CASATGETSTDTQYF,TGTGCTAGTGCTACAGGGGAAACTAGCACAGATACGCAGTATTTT
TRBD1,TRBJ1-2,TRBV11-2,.,CASSQGQDRGGYTF,TGTGCCAGCAGCCAAGGACAGGATCGAGGAGGCTACACCTTC
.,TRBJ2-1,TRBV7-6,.,CASSPSEGSEQFF,TGTGCCAGCAGTCCTAGCGAGGGGTCGGAACAGTTCTTC
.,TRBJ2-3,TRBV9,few,CASSVSSITDTQYF,TGTGCCAGCAGCGTTTCCAGTATAACAGATACGCAGTATTTT
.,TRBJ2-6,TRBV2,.,CASSPSSGANVLTF,TGTGCCAGCAGTCCCAGCTCTGGGGCCAACGTCCTGACTTTC
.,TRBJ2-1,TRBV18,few,CASSPPVYNEQFF,TGTGCCAGCTCACCACCGGTCTACAATGAGCAGTTCTTC
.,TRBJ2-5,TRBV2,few,CASNWYQETQYF,TGTGCCAGCAATTGGTACCAAGAGACCCAGTACTTC